A selection of T cell receptor beta chains follows, all from one sample in a study of cytotoxic CD8 clonotypes in ibrutinib-treated CLL. The method was immunoSEQ multiplex PCR; TCRdb's version includes in-frame clones alone and lacks a portion of them. Among some 120,000 clones listed, more than 55% were seen once. The sample consisted of PBMCs, taken after 24 months of ibrutinib treatment. The receptors shown here come from a human donor with chronic lymphocytic leukemia. Each CDR3 is given with its conserved first and last residue. The D gene is left open where the match is weak. Expanded clones get a size class; other rows say once, few or many, or leave the size out.

v_gene: TRBV5-1; j_gene: TRBJ1-1; d_gene: .; abundance: .; len: 14; CDR3aa: CASSPRQRNTEAFF; CDR3nt: TGCGCCAGCAGCCCCCGACAGAGGAACACTGAAGCTTTCTTT
v_gene: TRBV25-1; j_gene: TRBJ1-4; d_gene: TRBD1; abundance: few; len: 14; CDR3aa: CASSDMDRGEKLFF; CDR3nt: TGTGCCAGCAGTGACATGGACAGGGGGGAAAAACTGTTTTTT
v_gene: TRBV5-1; j_gene: TRBJ2-7; d_gene: .; abundance: few; len: 18; CDR3aa: CASSLASSRGGIPYEQYF; CDR3nt: TGCGCCAGCAGCTTGGCCTCCAGTAGAGGGGGGATACCCTACGAGCAGTACTTC
v_gene: TRBV4-1; j_gene: TRBJ2-7; d_gene: TRBD2; abundance: .; len: 15; CDR3aa: CASSQAVGGAYEQYF; CDR3nt: TGCGCCAGCAGCCAAGCGGTCGGGGGGGCTTACGAGCAGTACTTC
v_gene: TRBV5-4; j_gene: TRBJ1-1; d_gene: .; abundance: few; len: 14; CDR3aa: CASSLGGWGTEAFF; CDR3nt: TGTGCCAGCAGCTTGGGGGGCTGGGGCACTGAAGCTTTCTTT
v_gene: TRBV6-1; j_gene: TRBJ2-2; d_gene: .; abundance: few; len: 14; CDR3aa: CASRTLQVTGELFF; CDR3nt: TGTGCCAGCAGAACTTTACAGGTCACCGGGGAGCTGTTTTTT
v_gene: TRBV6-6; j_gene: TRBJ2-7; d_gene: .; abundance: .; len: 13; CDR3aa: CASSSGTGYEQYF; CDR3nt: TGTGCCAGCAGTAGCGGGACAGGTTACGAGCAGTACTTC
v_gene: TRBV7-3; j_gene: TRBJ2-2; d_gene: .; abundance: .; len: 13; CDR3aa: CASSLTVAGQLFF; CDR3nt: TGTGCCAGCAGCTTAACGGTAGCCGGACAGCTGTTTTTT
v_gene: TRBV20-1; j_gene: TRBJ1-1; d_gene: .; abundance: few; len: 10; CDR3aa: CSAGEDEAFF; CDR3nt: TGCAGTGCTGGGGAAGATGAAGCTTTCTTT
v_gene: TRBV7-7; j_gene: TRBJ2-7; d_gene: .; abundance: .; len: 13; CDR3aa: CASSLNQDYEQYF; CDR3nt: TGTGCTAGCAGCTTAAATCAGGACTACGAGCAGTACTTC
v_gene: TRBV28; j_gene: TRBJ2-7; d_gene: .; abundance: few; len: 15; CDR3aa: CASSSPRQGSYEQYF; CDR3nt: TGTGCCAGCAGTTCTCCTCGACAAGGCTCCTACGAGCAGTACTTC
v_gene: TRBV28; j_gene: TRBJ2-7; d_gene: .; abundance: .; len: 14; CDR3aa: CASSLGAYSYEQYF; CDR3nt: TGTGCCAGCAGTTTGGGAGCCTACTCCTACGAGCAGTACTTC
v_gene: TRBV9; j_gene: TRBJ2-5; d_gene: .; abundance: .; len: 15; CDR3aa: CASSPHGGPQETQYF; CDR3nt: TGTGCCAGCAGCCCGCACGGGGGGCCCCAAGAGACCCAGTACTTC
v_gene: TRBV10-1; j_gene: TRBJ2-7; d_gene: .; abundance: few; len: 14; CDR3aa: CASSENQFTYEQYF; CDR3nt: TGCGCCAGCAGTGAGAATCAGTTTACCTACGAGCAGTACTTC
v_gene: TRBV7-2; j_gene: TRBJ1-1; d_gene: TRBD1; abundance: .; len: 14; CDR3aa: CASGITGGRTEAFF; CDR3nt: TGTGCCAGCGGAATAACAGGGGGCCGGACTGAAGCTTTCTTT
v_gene: TRBV27; j_gene: TRBJ1-1; d_gene: .; abundance: .; len: 15; CDR3aa: CASSLAGLGDTEAFF; CDR3nt: TGTGCCAGCAGTTTAGCGGGGCTGGGGGACACTGAAGCTTTCTTT
v_gene: TRBV7-2; j_gene: TRBJ2-7; d_gene: .; abundance: once; len: 13; CDR3aa: CASSFRGSYEQYF; CDR3nt: TGTGCCAGCAGCTTTAGGGGGTCCTACGAGCAGTACTTC
v_gene: TRBV5-4; j_gene: TRBJ2-3; d_gene: TRBD1; abundance: .; len: 16; CDR3aa: CASSSGTDHSTDTQYF; CDR3nt: TGTGCCAGCAGCTCAGGGACAGACCACAGCACAGATACGCAGTATTTT
v_gene: TRBV6-6; j_gene: TRBJ1-6; d_gene: TRBD1; abundance: .; len: 14; CDR3aa: CASRQGAYNSPLHF; CDR3nt: TGTGCCAGCAGACAGGGGGCCTATAATTCACCCCTCCACTTT
v_gene: TRBV14; j_gene: TRBJ2-3; d_gene: .; abundance: .; len: 16; CDR3aa: CASSQDSGEITDTQYF; CDR3nt: TGTGCCAGCAGCCAAGACTCGGGGGAGATCACAGATACGCAGTATTTT
v_gene: TRBV25-1; j_gene: TRBJ2-6; d_gene: .; abundance: .; len: 14; CDR3aa: CATQGSSGANVLTF; CDR3nt: TGTGCCACCCAGGGGAGCTCTGGGGCCAACGTCCTGACTTTC
v_gene: TRBV7-3; j_gene: TRBJ2-3; d_gene: .; abundance: few; len: 14; CDR3aa: CASSPSYTTDTQYF; CDR3nt: TGTGCCAGCAGCCCATCGTACACCACAGATACGCAGTATTTT
v_gene: TRBV4-2; j_gene: TRBJ2-7; d_gene: TRBD1; abundance: .; len: 14; CDR3aa: CASSYDRGLREQYF; CDR3nt: TGTGCCAGCAGCTACGACAGGGGGCTCAGGGAGCAGTACTTC
v_gene: TRBV10-3; j_gene: TRBJ1-5; d_gene: TRBD1; abundance: .; len: 14; CDR3aa: CAIRDRGRGQPQHF; CDR3nt: TGTGCCATCAGGGACAGGGGGCGAGGTCAGCCCCAGCATTTT
v_gene: TRBV29-1; j_gene: TRBJ2-3; d_gene: .; abundance: .; len: 14; CDR3aa: CSVDGPGSGDTQYF; CDR3nt: TGCAGCGTTGATGGGCCAGGGTCAGGGGATACGCAGTATTTT
v_gene: TRBV30; j_gene: TRBJ2-2; d_gene: .; abundance: few; len: 13; CDR3aa: CAWSSVGAGELFF; CDR3nt: TGTGCCTGGAGTTCGGTCGGGGCCGGGGAGCTGTTTTTT
v_gene: TRBV18; j_gene: TRBJ2-1; d_gene: .; abundance: .; len: 14; CDR3aa: CASSPHGGVDEQFF; CDR3nt: TGTGCCAGCTCTCCCCATGGGGGTGTAGATGAGCAGTTCTTC